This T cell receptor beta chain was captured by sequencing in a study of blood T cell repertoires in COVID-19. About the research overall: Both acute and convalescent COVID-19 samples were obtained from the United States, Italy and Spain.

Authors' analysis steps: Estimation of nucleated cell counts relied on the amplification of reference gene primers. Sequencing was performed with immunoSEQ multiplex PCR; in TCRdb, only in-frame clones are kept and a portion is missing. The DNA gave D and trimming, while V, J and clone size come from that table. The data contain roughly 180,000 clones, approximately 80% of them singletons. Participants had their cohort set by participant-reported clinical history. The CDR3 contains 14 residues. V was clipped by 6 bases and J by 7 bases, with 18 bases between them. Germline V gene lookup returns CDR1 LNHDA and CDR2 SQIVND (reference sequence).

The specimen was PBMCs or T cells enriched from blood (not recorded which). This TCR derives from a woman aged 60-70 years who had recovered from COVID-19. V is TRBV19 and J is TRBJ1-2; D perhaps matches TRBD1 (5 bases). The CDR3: CASSLWQGSGGYTF. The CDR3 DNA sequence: TGTGCCAGTAGCCTGTGGCAGGGTTCAGGTGGCTACACCTTC.